This T cell receptor beta chain appears in the sequencing data of a study of blood T cells in healthy people across ages. Study conclusions and caveats: Researchers said unsorted PBMCs prevented a conclusive naive versus antigen-experienced comparison.

There are 14 residues in the CDR3. Primers used in a second PCR of roughly 6 to 11 cycles were a sample-barcoded 5' primer and a J-beta primer mix. With 12 random nucleotides, a template-switch adaptor tagged each individual cDNA molecule. TCRdb itself ran the 5' RACE reads through MiXCR, one entry per CDR3 protein. Of 850,000 to 950,000 distinct CDR3 sequences in the sample, about 28% were seen once. Points on this clonotype: What it recognizes is unknown. Being one base from a much bigger clone, this may be a read error.

The rearrangement joins TRBV12-3 or TRBV12-4 to TRBJ2-1, with D possibly being TRBD2 (6 bases). The last part of the DNA fits TRBJ2-7 better; the J call may be wrong. Sequencing used blood. This receptor was identified in a woman aged 80 or older in good health. The CDR3 loop is CASSPQGGYNEQYF. The CDR3 DNA sequence: TGTGCCAGCAGTCCGCAGGGAGGCTACAATGAGCAGTACTTC.